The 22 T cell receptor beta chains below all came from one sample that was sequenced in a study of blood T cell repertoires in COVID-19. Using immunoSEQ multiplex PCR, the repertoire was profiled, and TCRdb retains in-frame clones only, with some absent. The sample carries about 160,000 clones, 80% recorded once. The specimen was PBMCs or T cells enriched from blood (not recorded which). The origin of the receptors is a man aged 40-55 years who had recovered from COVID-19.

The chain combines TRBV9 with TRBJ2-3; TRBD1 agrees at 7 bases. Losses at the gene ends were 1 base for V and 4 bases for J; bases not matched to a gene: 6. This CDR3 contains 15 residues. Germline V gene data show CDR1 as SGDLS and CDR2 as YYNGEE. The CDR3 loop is CASSVTRQGADTQYF. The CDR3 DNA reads TGTGCCAGCAGCGTAACGAGACAGGGAGCAGATACGCAGTATTTT.

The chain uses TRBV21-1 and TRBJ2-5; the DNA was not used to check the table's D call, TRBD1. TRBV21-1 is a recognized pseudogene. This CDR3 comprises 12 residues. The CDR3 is CASSGAQETQYF. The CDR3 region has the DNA TGTGCCAGCAGCGGGGCGCAAGAGACCCAGTACTTC.

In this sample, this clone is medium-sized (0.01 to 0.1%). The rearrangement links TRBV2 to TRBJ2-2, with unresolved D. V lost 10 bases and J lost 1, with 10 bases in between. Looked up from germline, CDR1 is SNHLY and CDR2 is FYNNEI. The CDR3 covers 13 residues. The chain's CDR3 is CAIRVLNTGELFF. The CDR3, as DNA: TGTGCCATCCGGGTTCTGAACACCGGGGAGCTGTTTTTT.

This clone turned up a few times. Here the CDR3 DNA reads TGTGCCAGCAGCTCTACGTCTATGGGGACAGGGTACCCCGAGCAGTTCTTC. Protein sequence: CASSSTSMGTGYPEQFF. The rearrangement links TRBV11-3 to TRBJ2-1, with 9 bases matching TRBD1. V shed 4 bases, J shed 10 bases, and the junction held 17 bases outside the gene matches. The CDR3 contains 17 residues. Germline lookup yields CDR1 SGHNT and CDR2 YENEEA.

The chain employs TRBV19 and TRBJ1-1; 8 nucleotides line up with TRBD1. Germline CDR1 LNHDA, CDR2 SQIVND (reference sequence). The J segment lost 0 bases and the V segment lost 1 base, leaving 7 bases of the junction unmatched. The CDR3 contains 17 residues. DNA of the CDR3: TGTGCCAGTAGTATAGGGACAGGGAGACTTATGAACACTGAAGCTTTCTTT. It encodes CASSIGTGRLMNTEAFF.

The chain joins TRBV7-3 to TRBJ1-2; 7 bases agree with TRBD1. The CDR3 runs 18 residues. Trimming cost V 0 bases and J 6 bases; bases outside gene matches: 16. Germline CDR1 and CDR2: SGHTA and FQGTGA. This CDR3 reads CASSLTGSLTGPEDGYTF. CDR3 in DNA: TGTGCCAGCAGCTTAACGGGGTCTCTGACAGGGCCTGAGGATGGCTACACCTTC.

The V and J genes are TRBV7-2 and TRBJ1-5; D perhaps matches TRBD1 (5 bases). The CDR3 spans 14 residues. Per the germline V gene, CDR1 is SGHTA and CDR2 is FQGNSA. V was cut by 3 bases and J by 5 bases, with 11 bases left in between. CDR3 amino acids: CASSFLGGHQPQHF. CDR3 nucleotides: TGTGCCAGCAGCTTCTTGGGGGGTCATCAGCCCCAGCATTTT.

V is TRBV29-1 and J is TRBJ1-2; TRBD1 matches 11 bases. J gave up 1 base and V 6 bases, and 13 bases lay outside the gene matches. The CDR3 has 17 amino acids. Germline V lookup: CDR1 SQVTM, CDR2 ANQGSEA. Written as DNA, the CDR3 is TGCAGCGTCCTTAATCTAGGGACAGGGGGACTTAACTATGGCTACACCTTC. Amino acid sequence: CSVLNLGTGGLNYGYTF.

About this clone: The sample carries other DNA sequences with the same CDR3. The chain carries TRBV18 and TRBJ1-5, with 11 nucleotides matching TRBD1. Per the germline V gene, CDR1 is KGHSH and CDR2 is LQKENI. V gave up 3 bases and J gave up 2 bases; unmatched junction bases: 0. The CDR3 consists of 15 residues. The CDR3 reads CASSPGQGGNQPQHF. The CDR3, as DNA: TGTGCCAGCTCACCGGGACAGGGGGGCAATCAGCCCCAGCATTTT.

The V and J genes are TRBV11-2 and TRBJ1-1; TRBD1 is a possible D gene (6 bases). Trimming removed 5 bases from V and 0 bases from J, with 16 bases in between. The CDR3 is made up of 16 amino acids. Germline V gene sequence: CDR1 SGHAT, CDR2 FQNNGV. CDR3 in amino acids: CASSKPDSLMNTEAFF. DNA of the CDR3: TGTGCCAGCAGCAAGCCGGACAGCCTCATGAACACTGAAGCTTTCTTT.

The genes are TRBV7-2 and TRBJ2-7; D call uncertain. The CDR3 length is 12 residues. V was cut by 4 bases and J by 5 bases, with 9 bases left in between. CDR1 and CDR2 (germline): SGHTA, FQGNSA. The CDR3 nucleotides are TGTGCCAGCAGCTCCGACTCAAACGAGCAGTACGTC. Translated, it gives CASSSDSNEQYV.

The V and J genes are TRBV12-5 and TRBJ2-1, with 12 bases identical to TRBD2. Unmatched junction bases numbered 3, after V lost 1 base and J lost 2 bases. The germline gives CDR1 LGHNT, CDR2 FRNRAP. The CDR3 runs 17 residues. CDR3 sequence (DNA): TGTGCTAGTGGTTTGGGCCTAGCGGGGGGGCCCTACAATGAGCAGTTCTTC. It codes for CASGLGLAGGPYNEQFF.

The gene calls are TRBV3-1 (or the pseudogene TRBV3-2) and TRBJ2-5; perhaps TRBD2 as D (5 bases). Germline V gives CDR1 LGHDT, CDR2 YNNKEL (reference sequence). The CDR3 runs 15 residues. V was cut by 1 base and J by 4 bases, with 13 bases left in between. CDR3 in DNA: TGTGCCAGCAGCCAAGTACGGGGAAGAGGAGAGACCCAGTACTTC. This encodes CASSQVRGRGETQYF.

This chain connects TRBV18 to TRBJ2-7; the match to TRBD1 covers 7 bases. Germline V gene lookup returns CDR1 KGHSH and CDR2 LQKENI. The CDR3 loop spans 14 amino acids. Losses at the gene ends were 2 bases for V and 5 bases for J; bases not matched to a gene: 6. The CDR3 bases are TGTGCCAGCTCACCAAGACAGGGTCACAACGAGCAGTACTTC. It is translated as CASSPRQGHNEQYF.

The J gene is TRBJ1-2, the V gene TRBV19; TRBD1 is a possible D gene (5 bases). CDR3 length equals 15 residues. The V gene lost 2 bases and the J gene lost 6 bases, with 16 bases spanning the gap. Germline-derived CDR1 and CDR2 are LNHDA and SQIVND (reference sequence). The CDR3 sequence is CASSIFGGVEDGYTF. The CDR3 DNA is TGTGCCAGTAGTATATTCGGGGGGGTTGAGGATGGCTACACCTTC.

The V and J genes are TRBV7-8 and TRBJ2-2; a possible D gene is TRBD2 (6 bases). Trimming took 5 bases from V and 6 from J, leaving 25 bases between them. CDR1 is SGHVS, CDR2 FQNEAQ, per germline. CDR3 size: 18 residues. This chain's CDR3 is CASSRDEAGRISPGELFF. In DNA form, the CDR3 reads TGTGCCAGCAGCCGGGACGAGGCGGGGCGCATATCCCCCGGGGAGCTGTTTTTT. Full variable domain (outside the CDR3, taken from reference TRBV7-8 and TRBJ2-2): GAGVSQSPRYKVAKRGQDVALRCDPISGHVSLFWYQQALGQGPEFLTYFQNEAQLDKSGLPSDRFFAERPEGSVSTLKIQRTQQEDSAVYLCASSRDEAGRISPGELFFGEGSRLTVL.

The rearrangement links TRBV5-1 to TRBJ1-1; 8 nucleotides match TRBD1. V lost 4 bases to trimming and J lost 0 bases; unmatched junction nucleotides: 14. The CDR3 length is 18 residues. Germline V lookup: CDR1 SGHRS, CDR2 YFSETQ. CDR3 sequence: CASSQGQGGRKMNTEAFF. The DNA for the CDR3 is TGCGCCAGCAGCCAAGGACAGGGCGGCCGTAAAATGAACACTGAAGCTTTCTTT.

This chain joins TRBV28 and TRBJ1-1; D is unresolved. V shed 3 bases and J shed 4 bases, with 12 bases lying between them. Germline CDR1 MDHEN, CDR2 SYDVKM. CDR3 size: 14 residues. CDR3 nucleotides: TGTGCCAGCAGTTTCGCAGGCGCGGGCACTGAAGCTTTCTTT. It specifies CASSFAGAGTEAFF.

CDR3 in amino acids: CASIPGQGSTEAFF. DNA of the CDR3: TGTGCCAGTATCCCCGGACAGGGTAGTACTGAAGCTTTCTTT. The chain couples TRBV19 to TRBJ1-1, with TRBD1 matching over 8 bases. The junction had 9 bases not matched to a gene; V was cut back by 7 bases and J by 5 bases. The CDR3 has 14 amino acids. From germline, CDR1 is LNHDA and CDR2 SQIVND (reference sequence).

In nucleotides, the CDR3 is TGTGCCAGCAGCCAAGAGGTAGCGGGGGGGAGGTATGAGCAGTTCTTC. Protein product: CASSQEVAGGRYEQFF. V is TRBV4-2 and J is TRBJ2-1, with 11 bases lining up with TRBD2. The CDR3 runs 16 residues. V lost 0 bases to trimming and J lost 8 bases; unmatched junction nucleotides: 6. The germline CDR1 and CDR2 sequences are LGHNA and YNFKEQ.

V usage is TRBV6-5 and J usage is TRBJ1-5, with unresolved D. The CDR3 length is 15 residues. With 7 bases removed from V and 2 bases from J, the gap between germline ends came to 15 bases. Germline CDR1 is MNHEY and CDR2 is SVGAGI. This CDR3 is CASNRIRGGNQPQHF. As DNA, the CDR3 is TGTGCCAGCAACAGAATTCGCGGGGGCAATCAGCCCCAGCATTTT.

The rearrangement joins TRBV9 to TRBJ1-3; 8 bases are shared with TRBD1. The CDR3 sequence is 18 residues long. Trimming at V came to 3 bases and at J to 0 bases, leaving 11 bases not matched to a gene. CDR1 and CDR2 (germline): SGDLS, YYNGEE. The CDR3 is CASSADRTGPASGNTIYF. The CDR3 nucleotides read TGTGCCAGCAGCGCGGATCGGACAGGGCCTGCCTCTGGAAACACCATATATTTT.